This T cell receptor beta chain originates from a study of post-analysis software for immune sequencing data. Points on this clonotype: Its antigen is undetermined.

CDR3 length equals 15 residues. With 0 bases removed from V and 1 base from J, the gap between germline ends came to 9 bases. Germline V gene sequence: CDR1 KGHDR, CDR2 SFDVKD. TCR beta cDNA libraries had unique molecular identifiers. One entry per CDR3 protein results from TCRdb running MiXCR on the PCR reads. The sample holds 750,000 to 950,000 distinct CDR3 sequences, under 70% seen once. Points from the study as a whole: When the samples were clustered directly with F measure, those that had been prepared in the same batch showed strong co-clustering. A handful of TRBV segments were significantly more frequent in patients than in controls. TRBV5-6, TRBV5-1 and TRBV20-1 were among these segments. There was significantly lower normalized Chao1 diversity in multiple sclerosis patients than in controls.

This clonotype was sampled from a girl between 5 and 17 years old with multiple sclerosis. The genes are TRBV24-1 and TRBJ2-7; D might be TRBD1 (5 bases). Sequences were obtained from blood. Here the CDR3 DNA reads TGTGCCACCAGTGATTTGCCCAGGGTGTCCTACGAGCAGTACTTC. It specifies CATSDLPRVSYEQYF.